Presented here are 10 T cell receptor beta chains from one specimen sequenced in a study of blood T cell repertoires in COVID-19. Profiled with immunoSEQ multiplex PCR; TCRdb holds only in-frame clones, not every one. The profile shows fewer than 200,000 clones, around 82% of them singletons. Material: peripheral blood. Source of these receptors: a woman aged 35 to 49 with COVID-19, enrolled during active disease.

V and J are TRBV27 and TRBJ1-1; D is possibly TRBD1 (6 bases). The V gene's germline CDR1 is MNHEY and CDR2 SMNVEV (reference sequence). The CDR3 contains 14 residues. The V and J ends lost 6 bases and 11 bases respectively, with 22 bases between them. CDR3 in amino acids: CASRPPGHQEGAFF. CDR3 sequence (DNA): TGTGCCAGCAGGCCGCCGGGACACCAAGAGGGTGCTTTCTTT.

The J gene is TRBJ1-4, the V gene TRBV11-2, with D perhaps matching TRBD1 (5 bases). CDR3 size: 13 residues. V shed 5 bases and J shed 7 bases, with 11 bases lying between them. Germline-derived CDR1 and CDR2 are SGHAT and FQNNGV. In nucleotides, the CDR3 is TGTGCCAGCAGCCGGGAGAGGGGTGAAAAACTGTTTTTT. This translates into CASSRERGEKLFF.

J is TRBJ1-5 and V is TRBV5-6; perhaps TRBD1 as D (6 bases). The V gene lost 5 bases and the J gene lost 2 bases, with 14 bases spanning the gap. CDR3 length equals 15 residues. Germline CDR1 and CDR2: SGHDT and YYEEEE. In DNA form, the CDR3 reads TGTGCCAGCAGACGGGGGGCTCTGGGCAATCAGCCCCAGCATTTT. Protein sequence: CASRRGALGNQPQHF.

The chain links TRBV2 to TRBJ1-2; 9 nucleotides line up with TRBD1. The CDR3 spans 11 residues. The germline gives CDR1 SNHLY, CDR2 FYNNEI. Trimming removed 7 bases from V and 10 bases from J; junction bases left unmatched: 4. The CDR3, as DNA: TGTGCCAGCACCGGGACAGGGACCTACACCTTC. It is translated as CASTGTGTYTF. Using reference TRBV2 and TRBJ1-2 for the parts outside the CDR3, the full variable domain is EPEVTQTPSHQVTQMGQEVILRCVPISNHLYFYWYRQILGQKVEFLVSFYNNEISEKSEIFDDQFSVERPDGSNFTLKIRSTKLEDSAMYFCASTGTGTYTFGSGTRLTVV.

The chain employs TRBV28 and TRBJ2-5, with D unresolved. The CDR3 length is 10 residues. The V gene's germline CDR1 is MDHEN and CDR2 SYDVKM. Trimming removed 3 bases at V and 7 bases at J, with 3 bases between. The CDR3 sequence: CASSFGTQYF. The CDR3, as DNA: TGTGCCAGCAGTTTCGGGACCCAGTACTTC.

The chain has TRBV4-2 and TRBJ2-7; D unresolved. The V and J ends lost 0 bases and 4 bases respectively, with 13 bases between them. This CDR3 contains 15 residues. Germline V gene data show CDR1 as LGHNA and CDR2 as YNFKEQ. CDR3 sequence (DNA): TGTGCCAGCAGCCAAGATGAGCGCCCTGGGTACGAGCAGTACTTC. It encodes CASSQDERPGYEQYF.

Only a few counts were recorded for this clone. The chain has TRBV5-1 and TRBJ2-2; D gene uncertain. Germline values: CDR1 SGHRS, CDR2 YFSETQ. Deletions cut 7 bases from V and 4 bases from J, with 14 bases between. CDR3 size: 14 residues. CDR3 amino acids: CASSSGYGTGELFF. The DNA for the CDR3 is TGCGCCAGCTCTTCAGGATATGGCACCGGGGAGCTGTTTTTT.

The chain carries TRBV16 and TRBJ2-3; D unclear. The germline V gene encodes CDR1 KGHSY and CDR2 FQNENV. This CDR3 spans 15 amino acids. V lost 0 bases and J 14 bases, leaving 21 bases between the germline ends. CDR3 in DNA: TGTGCCAGCAGCCAATCATCGGCAAGACATACCCCGATGTATTTT. It encodes CASSQSSARHTPMYF. Full variable domain (remainder filled in from reference TRBV16 and TRBJ2-3): GEEVAQTPKHLVRGEGQKAKLYCAPIKGHSYVFWYQQVLKNEFKFLISFQNENVFDETGMPKERFSAKCLPNSPCSLEIQATKLEDSAVYFCASSQSSARHTPMYFGPGTRLTVL.

The genes are TRBV25-1 and TRBJ1-1; D remains ambiguous. From germline, CDR1 is MGHDK and CDR2 SYGVNS. V lost 5 bases and J 1 base, leaving 11 bases between the germline ends. The CDR3 contains 14 residues. The CDR3 reads CASSFGFKNTEAFF. The CDR3 DNA follows: TGTGCCAGCAGTTTCGGGTTTAAGAACACTGAAGCTTTCTTT.

This chain joins TRBV2 and TRBJ1-4, with D unclear. The CDR3 consists of 15 residues. Germline-derived CDR1 and CDR2 are SNHLY and FYNNEI. Trimming pared 8 bases from V and 5 bases from J, leaving 18 bases between. CDR3 protein: CASAGVGALNEKLFF. In DNA form, the CDR3 reads TGTGCCAGCGCCGGGGTGGGAGCGTTGAATGAAAAACTGTTTTTT.